This T cell receptor (beta chain) was documented in a study of graft-versus-host responses after intestinal transplantation. Study-wide context: Recipients had transplants, and these were multivisceral, liver-intestinal, or isolated intestinal. Tacrolimus and steroids were given for around 3 years to all recipients after anti-thymocyte globulin induction.

Study findings and constraints: Early declines in HvG clones that occurred post-transplant were associated with peak circulating GvH clone levels. GvH clones detected in recipient marrow included some appearing first in ileum or blood.

CDR1 LGHNA and CDR2 YSLEER come from the germline V gene. The V and J ends lost 0 bases and 6 bases respectively, with 19 bases between them. The CDR3 totals 17 residues. This clone showed up just once. Its target is not known. The repertoire was sequenced with immunoSEQ multiplex PCR; TCRdb's copy has only in-frame clones and lacks some. The repertoire holds about 94,000 clones, with 90% to 95% as singletons. The chain carries TRBV4-3 and TRBJ2-3; the D is unclear. This sequence originates from a human donor who received an intestinal transplant. Material: unstimulated CD8+ T cells sorted from spleen or lymph node cells, obtained before intestinal transplant. CDR3 bases: TGCGCCAGCAGCCAAGATCCGGCGGTGTTTCCTTGGGATACGCAGTATTTT. It encodes CASSQDPAVFPWDTQYF.